This TCR beta chain was found in a study of T-cell reconstitution after alpha-beta-depleted transplantation in children. Overall study findings and caveats: From surviving recipient T cells and thymic progenitors came the high day-60 TCRbeta diversity observed in some patients. The authors attributed T-cell counts and diversity one year after transplant mostly to newly produced T cells. Several hundred expanded graft clones reportedly gave rise to the alpha-beta T cells present about two months after transplant.

Preparation of the TCRbeta library used unique molecular identifiers. MiXCR, run by TCRdb on the PCR reads, gives a single entry per CDR3 protein. Among approximately 120,000 distinct CDR3 sequences listed, about 9.6% were seen once. Details on this clonotype: Its matching antigen is unknown.

CDR3 size: 11 residues. Germline CDR1 and CDR2: SQVTM and ANQGSEA. V was pared by 3 bases and J by 4 bases, with 6 bases between. The V call is TRBV29-1, the J call TRBJ2-5; D is uncertain. The source was PBMCs, mostly from graft donor cells, collected 180 days after TCRalphabeta/CD19-depleted stem cell transplant. The clonotype was recovered from a girl in the first two years of life who had a stem cell transplant for combined immunodeficiency, so the T cells may come from the graft donor. CDR3 sequence: CSVDKGETQYF. The CDR3 nucleotides read TGCAGCGTTGACAAGGGAGAGACCCAGTACTTC. Supplemented by reference TRBV29-1 and TRBJ2-5, the full variable domain reads SAVISQKPSRDICQRGTSLTIQCQVDSQVTMMFWYRQQPGQSLTLIATANQGSEATYESGFVIDKFPISRPNLTFSTLTVSNMSPEDSSIYLCSVDKGETQYFGPGTRLLVL.